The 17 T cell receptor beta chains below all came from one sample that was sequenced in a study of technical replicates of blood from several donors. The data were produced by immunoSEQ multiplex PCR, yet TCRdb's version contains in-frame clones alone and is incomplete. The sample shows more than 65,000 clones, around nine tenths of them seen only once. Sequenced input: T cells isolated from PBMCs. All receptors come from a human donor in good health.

Here the CDR3 reads CASSVLQGYSNQPQHF. In DNA form, the CDR3 reads TGTGCCAGCAGTGTCCTACAGGGTTATAGCAATCAGCCCCAGCATTTT. The chain recombines TRBV6-6 with TRBJ1-5; D may be TRBD1 (6 bases). From germline, CDR1 is MNHNY and CDR2 SVGAGI (reference sequence). The CDR3 is made up of 16 amino acids. Trimming shortened V by 5 bases and J by 0 bases, and 14 bases separated the two germline ends.

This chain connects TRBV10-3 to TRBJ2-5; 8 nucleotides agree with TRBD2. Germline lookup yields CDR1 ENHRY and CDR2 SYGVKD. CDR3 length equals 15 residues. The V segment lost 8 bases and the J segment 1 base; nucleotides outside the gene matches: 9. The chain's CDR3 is CAIEKAGGLQETQYF. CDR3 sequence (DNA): TGTGCCATCGAAAAGGCGGGAGGCCTCCAAGAGACCCAGTACTTC.

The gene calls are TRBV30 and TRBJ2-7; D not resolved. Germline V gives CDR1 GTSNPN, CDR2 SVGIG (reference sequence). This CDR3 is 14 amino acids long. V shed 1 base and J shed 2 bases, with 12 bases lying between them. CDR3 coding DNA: TGTGCCTGGAGTGATACCCTACGCGCCTACGAGCAGTACTTC. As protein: CAWSDTLRAYEQYF.

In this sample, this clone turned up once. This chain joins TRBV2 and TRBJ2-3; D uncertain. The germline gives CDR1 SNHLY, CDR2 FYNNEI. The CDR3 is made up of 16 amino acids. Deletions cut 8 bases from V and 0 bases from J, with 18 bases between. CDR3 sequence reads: CASLRTPTISTDTQYF. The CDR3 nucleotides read TGTGCCAGCCTTAGAACCCCTACCATCAGCACAGATACGCAGTATTTT.

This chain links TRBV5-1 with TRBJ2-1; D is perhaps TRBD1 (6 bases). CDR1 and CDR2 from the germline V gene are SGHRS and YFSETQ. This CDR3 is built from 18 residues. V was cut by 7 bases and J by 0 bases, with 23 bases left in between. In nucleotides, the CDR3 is TGCGCCAGCTTTCCTCGCCCAGTCCAGGGGAGCTCCTACAATGAGCAGTTCTTC. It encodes CASFPRPVQGSSYNEQFF.

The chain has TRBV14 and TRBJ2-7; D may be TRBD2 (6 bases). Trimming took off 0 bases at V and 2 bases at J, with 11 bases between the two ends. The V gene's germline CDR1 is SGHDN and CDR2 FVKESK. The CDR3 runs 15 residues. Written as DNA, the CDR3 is TGTGCCAGCAGCCAAGAGACTAGAAGAACCTACGAGCAGTACTTC. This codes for CASSQETRRTYEQYF.

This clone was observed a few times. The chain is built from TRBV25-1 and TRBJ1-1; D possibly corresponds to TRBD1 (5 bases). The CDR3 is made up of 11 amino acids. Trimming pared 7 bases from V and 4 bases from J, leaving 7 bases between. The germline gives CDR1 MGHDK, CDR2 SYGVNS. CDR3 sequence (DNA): TGTGCCAGCACGACAGTCACTGAAGCTTTCTTT. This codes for CASTTVTEAFF.

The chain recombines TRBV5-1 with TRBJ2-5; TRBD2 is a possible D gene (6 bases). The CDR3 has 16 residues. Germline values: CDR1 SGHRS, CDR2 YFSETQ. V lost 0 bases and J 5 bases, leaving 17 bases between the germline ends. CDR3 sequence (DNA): TGCGCCAGCAGCTTGGCCGTTCCGGGAGTGGGGGAGACCCAGTACTTC. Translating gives CASSLAVPGVGETQYF.

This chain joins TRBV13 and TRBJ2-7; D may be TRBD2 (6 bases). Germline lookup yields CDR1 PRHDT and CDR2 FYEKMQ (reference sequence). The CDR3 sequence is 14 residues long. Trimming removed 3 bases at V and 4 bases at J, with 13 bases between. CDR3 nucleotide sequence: TGTGCCAGCAGCTTCGGGAGCCCCGGGTACGAGCAGTACTTC. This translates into CASSFGSPGYEQYF.

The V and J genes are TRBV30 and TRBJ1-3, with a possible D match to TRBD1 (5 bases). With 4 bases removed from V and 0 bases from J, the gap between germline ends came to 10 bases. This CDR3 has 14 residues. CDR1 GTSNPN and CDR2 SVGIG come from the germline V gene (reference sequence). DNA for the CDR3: TGTGCCTGGAATAACAGGCACTCTGGAAACACCATATATTTT. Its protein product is CAWNNRHSGNTIYF.

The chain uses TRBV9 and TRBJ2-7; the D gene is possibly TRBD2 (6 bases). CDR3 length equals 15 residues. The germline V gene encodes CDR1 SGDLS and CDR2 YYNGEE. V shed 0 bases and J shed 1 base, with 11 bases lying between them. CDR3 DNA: TGTGCCAGCAGCGTAGCTGCGGGGACGTCCTACGAGCAGTACTTC. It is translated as CASSVAAGTSYEQYF.

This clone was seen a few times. As DNA, the CDR3 is TGTGCCACCATTGGAACAGGGTCTGACACTGAAGCTTTCTTT. This codes for CATIGTGSDTEAFF. J is TRBJ1-1 and V is TRBV10-3; D is perhaps TRBD1 (6 bases). The germline V and J ends were trimmed by 10 bases and 3 bases, with 18 bases remaining between them. Germline CDR1 is ENHRY and CDR2 is SYGVKD. There are 14 residues in the CDR3.

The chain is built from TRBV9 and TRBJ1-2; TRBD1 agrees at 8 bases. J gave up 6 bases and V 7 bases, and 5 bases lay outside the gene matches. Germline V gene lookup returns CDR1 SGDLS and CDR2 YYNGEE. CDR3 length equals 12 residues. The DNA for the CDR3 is TGTGCCAGCTCGGGACAGGTCGATGGCTACACCTTC. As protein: CASSGQVDGYTF.

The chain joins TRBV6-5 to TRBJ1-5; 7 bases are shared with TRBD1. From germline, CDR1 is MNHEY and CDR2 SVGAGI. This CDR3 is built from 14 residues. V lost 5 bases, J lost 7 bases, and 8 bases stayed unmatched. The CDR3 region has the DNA TGTGCCAGCAGTAACAGGGGAACCCGCCAGCCCCAGCATTTT. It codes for CASSNRGTRQPQHF.

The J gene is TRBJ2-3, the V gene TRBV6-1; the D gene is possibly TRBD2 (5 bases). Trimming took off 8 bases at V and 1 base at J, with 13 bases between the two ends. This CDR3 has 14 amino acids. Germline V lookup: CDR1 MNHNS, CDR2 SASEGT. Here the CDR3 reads CASRWRRGTDTQYF. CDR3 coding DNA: TGTGCCAGCCGGTGGAGGCGGGGCACAGATACGCAGTATTTT.

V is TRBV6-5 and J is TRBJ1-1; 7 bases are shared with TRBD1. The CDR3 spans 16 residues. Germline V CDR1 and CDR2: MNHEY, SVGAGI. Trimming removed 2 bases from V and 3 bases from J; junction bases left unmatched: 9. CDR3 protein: CASSYSHRGKDTEAFF. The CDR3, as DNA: TGTGCCAGCAGTTACAGTCACAGGGGTAAGGACACTGAAGCTTTCTTT.

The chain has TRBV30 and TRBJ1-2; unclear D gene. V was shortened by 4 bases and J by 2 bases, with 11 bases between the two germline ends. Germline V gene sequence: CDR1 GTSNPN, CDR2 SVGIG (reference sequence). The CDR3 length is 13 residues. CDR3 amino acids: CAWNQRVNYGYTF. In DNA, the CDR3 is TGTGCCTGGAACCAGAGGGTCAACTATGGCTACACCTTC.